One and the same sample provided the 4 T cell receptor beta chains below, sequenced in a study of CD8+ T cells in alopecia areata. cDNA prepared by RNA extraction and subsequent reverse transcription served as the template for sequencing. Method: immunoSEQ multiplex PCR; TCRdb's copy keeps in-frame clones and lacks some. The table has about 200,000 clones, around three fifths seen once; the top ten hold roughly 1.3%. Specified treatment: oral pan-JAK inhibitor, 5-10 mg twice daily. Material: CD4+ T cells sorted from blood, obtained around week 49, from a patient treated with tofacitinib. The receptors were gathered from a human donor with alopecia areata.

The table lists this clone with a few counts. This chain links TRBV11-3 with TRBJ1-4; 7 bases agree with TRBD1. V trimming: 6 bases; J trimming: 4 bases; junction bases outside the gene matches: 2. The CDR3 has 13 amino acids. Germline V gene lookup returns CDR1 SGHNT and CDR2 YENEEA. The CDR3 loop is CASRGQSNEKLFF. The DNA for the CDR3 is TGTGCCAGCAGGGGACAGAGTAATGAAAAACTGTTTTTT. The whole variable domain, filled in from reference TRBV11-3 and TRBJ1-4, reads EAGVVQSPRYKIIEKKQPVAFWCNPISGHNTLYWYLQNLGQGPELLIRYENEEAVDDSQLPKDRFSAERLKGVDSTLKIQPAELGDSAVYLCASRGQSNEKLFFGSGTQLSVL.

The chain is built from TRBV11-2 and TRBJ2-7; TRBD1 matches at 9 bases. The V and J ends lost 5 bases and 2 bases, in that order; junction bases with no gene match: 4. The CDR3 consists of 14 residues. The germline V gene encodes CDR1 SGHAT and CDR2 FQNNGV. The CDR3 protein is CASSPWDRAYEQYF. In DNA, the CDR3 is TGTGCCAGCAGCCCCTGGGACAGGGCCTACGAGCAGTACTTC.

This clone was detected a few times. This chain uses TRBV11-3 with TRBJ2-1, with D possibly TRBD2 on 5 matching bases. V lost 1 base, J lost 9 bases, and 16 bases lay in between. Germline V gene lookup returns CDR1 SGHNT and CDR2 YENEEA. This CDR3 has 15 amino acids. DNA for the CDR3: TGTGCCAGCAGCTTAGGCCGGTGGGGAGAGGGTGAGCAGTTCTTC. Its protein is CASSLGRWGEGEQFF.

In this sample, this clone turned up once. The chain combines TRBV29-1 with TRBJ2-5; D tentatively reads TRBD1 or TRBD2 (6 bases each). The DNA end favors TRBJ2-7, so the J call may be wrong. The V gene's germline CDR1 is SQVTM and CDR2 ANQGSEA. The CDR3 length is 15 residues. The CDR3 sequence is CSVGVPRGGAYEQYF. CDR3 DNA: TGCAGCGTTGGGGTTCCCAGGGGAGGTGCCTACGAGCAGTACTTC.